The 4 T cell receptor beta chains presented below share a single source sample, sequenced in a study of identical twins. TCRdb independently ran MiXCR on the 5' RACE reads; one entry per CDR3 protein. Altogether about 490,000 distinct CDR3 sequences are present, 12% to 15% being singletons, with the ten largest covering more than 0.4%. The same sample was also used in a study of yellow fever vaccine responses in identical twins.

Material for sequencing was CD4+ T cells sorted from blood. All receptors derive from a woman in her late teens or twenties in good health.

This clonotype was seen many times. The chain employs TRBV5-1 and TRBJ1-1, with D tentatively TRBD1 (6 bases). This CDR3 is built from 13 residues. In germline, CDR1 is SGHRS, CDR2 YFSETQ. V dropped 7 bases and J dropped 2 bases, with 12 bases sitting between them. The CDR3 DNA sequence: TGCGCCAGCTTCAGCAGGGGAAACACTGAAGCTTTCTTT. This codes for CASFSRGNTEAFF.

The rearrangement uses TRBV10-3 and TRBJ2-3, with TRBD1 matching 7 bases. This CDR3 is built from 14 residues. CDR1 and CDR2 from the germline V gene are ENHRY and SYGVKD. V was pared by 7 bases and J by 4 bases, with 8 bases of the junction left unmatched. The CDR3 DNA sequence: TGTGCCATCATAGACAGGGAAGGGGCAGATACGCAGTATTTT. It is translated as CAIIDREGADTQYF.

V usage is TRBV20-1 and J usage is TRBJ2-4; 9 bases agree with TRBD2. This CDR3 has 11 amino acids. The germline gives CDR1 DFQATT, CDR2 SNEGSKA (reference sequence). CDR3 protein: CIIAGENIQYF. CDR3 DNA sequence: TGCATAATAGCGGGGGAAAACATTCAGTACTTC.

This clonotype was recorded a few times. The chain has TRBV15 and TRBJ2-1; tentative D call: TRBD1 (5 bases). V was clipped by 5 bases and J by 9 bases, with 14 bases between them. Germline CDR1 LNHNV, CDR2 YYDKDF (reference sequence). The CDR3 extends over 13 amino acids. CDR3 in amino acids: CATSFSRASEQFF. The CDR3 DNA is TGTGCCACCAGCTTCTCCAGGGCTTCTGAGCAGTTCTTC.